Below, 18 T cell receptor beta chains from the same sample are listed, as sequenced in a study of T cells after posttransplantation cyclophosphamide. Busulfan-fludarabine conditioning, marrow transplant, and cyclophosphamide on days +3 and +4 were administered. Sequencing was performed with immunoSEQ multiplex PCR; in TCRdb, only in-frame clones are kept and a portion is missing. The sample yields about 7,200 clones, roughly four fifths seen once. Source: CD4+ T cells sorted from blood, taken more than 950 days after allogeneic stem cell transplant with posttransplant cyclophosphamide. Every receptor here comes from a female patient between 35 and 55 years old who received an allogeneic stem cell transplant from a related donor, was CMV-positive, and had no GVHD. Some T cells may have come from the graft donor.

The V call is TRBV11-2, the J call TRBJ1-2; possible D gene TRBD1, 5 bases. The V end was cut by 5 bases, the J end by 4 bases, with 17 bases between. This CDR3 region has 15 residues. Germline V gene lookup returns CDR1 SGHAT and CDR2 FQNNGV. The CDR3 spells CASSALGGFSYGYTF. CDR3 in DNA: TGTGCCAGCAGCGCTTTGGGGGGTTTCAGCTATGGCTACACCTTC. Together with reference TRBV11-2 and TRBJ1-2, the CDR3 gives the full variable domain: EAGVAQSPRYKIIEKRQSVAFWCNPISGHATLYWYQQILGQGPKLLIQFQNNGVVDDSQLPKDRFSAERLKGVDSTLKIQPAKLEDSAVYLCASSALGGFSYGYTFGSGTRLTVV.

The table lists this clone with a count of one. This chain joins TRBV13 and TRBJ1-6; TRBD1 matches at 10 bases. CDR3 length: 18 residues. V gave up 5 bases and J gave up 9 bases; unmatched junction bases: 16. Germline lookup yields CDR1 PRHDT and CDR2 FYEKMQ (reference sequence). Written as DNA, the CDR3 is TGTGCCAGCAGCGACAGACAGGGGGCGCGTGGTATACGTTCACCCCTCCACTTT. Translation: CASSDRQGARGIRSPLHF.

The sample holds one count of this clone. V gene TRBV7-2 combines with J gene TRBJ1-2; D is possibly TRBD1 (5 bases). CDR3 length equals 14 residues. Trimming pared 1 base from V and 4 bases from J, leaving 10 bases between. Germline values: CDR1 SGHTA, CDR2 FQGNSA. CDR3 sequence: CASSLVFTGYGYTF. CDR3 bases: TGTGCCAGCAGCTTAGTTTTTACAGGCTATGGCTACACCTTC.

This clone came up once. The V and J genes are TRBV2 and TRBJ1-5; 8 bases match TRBD1. With 6 bases clipped from V and 2 bases from J, the junction kept 3 bases outside the gene matches. Germline V CDR1 and CDR2: SNHLY, FYNNEI. The CDR3 spans 14 residues. CDR3 protein: CASRGQGGNQPQHF. The CDR3 DNA follows: TGTGCCAGCAGAGGACAGGGAGGCAATCAGCCCCAGCATTTT.

This chain connects TRBV6-1 to TRBJ1-2; 9 nucleotides line up with TRBD1. The J segment lost 0 bases and the V segment lost 7 bases, leaving 6 bases of the junction unmatched. The CDR3 length is 15 residues. The germline V gene encodes CDR1 MNHNS and CDR2 SASEGT. DNA for the CDR3: TGTGCCAGCAACCCCGGGACAGGGACTAACTATGGCTACACCTTC. Its protein is CASNPGTGTNYGYTF.

About this clone: One end of the junction does not line up with germline, which may come from a read error. The same CDR3 arises from other DNA sequences in this sample as well. The rearrangement joins TRBV6-1 to TRBJ1-6; D possibly corresponds to TRBD1 (6 bases). Germline CDR1 MNHNS, CDR2 SASEGT. The CDR3 is 13 residues long. This CDR3 is CASRRGADSPLHF. Here the CDR3 DNA reads TGTGCCAGCAGGCGGGGGGCTGATTCCCCCCTCCACTTT.

The chain has TRBV7-6 and TRBJ1-3, with 8 positions matching TRBD1. V shed 3 bases and J 0 bases; nucleotides not matched to a gene: 4. CDR3 length: 16 residues. Germline values: CDR1 SGHVS, CDR2 FNYEAQ. The CDR3 bases are TGTGCCAGCAGCTTTCGGGACAGGACCTCTGGAAACACCATATATTTT. This gives the protein CASSFRDRTSGNTIYF. The full variable domain, rest sourced from reference TRBV7-6 and TRBJ1-3, is GAGVSQSPRYKVTKRGQDVALRCDPISGHVSLYWYRQALGQGPEFLTYFNYEAQQDKSGLPNDRFSAERPEGSISTLTIQRTEQRDSAMYRCASSFRDRTSGNTIYFGEGSWLTVV.

V and J are TRBV7-3 and TRBJ2-1; no clear D. This CDR3 spans 15 amino acids. The V gene lost 2 bases and the J gene lost 0 bases, with 8 bases spanning the gap. Germline V gene data show CDR1 as SGHTA and CDR2 as FQGTGA. This chain's CDR3 is CASSLSSGSYNEQFF. The CDR3 coding sequence is TGTGCCAGCAGCTTATCTTCGGGCTCCTACAATGAGCAGTTCTTC. Full variable domain (rest looked up from reference TRBV7-3 and TRBJ2-1): GAGVSQTPSNKVTEKGKYVELRCDPISGHTALYWYRQSLGQGPEFLIYFQGTGAADDSGLPNDRFFAVRPEGSVSTLKIQRTERGDSAVYLCASSLSSGSYNEQFFGPGTRLTVL.

The chain recombines TRBV11-3 with TRBJ2-1, with 9 positions matching TRBD2. There are 16 residues in the CDR3. V was clipped by 4 bases and J by 6 bases; unmatched bases: 10. Germline CDR1 is SGHNT and CDR2 is YENEEA. The CDR3 DNA follows: TGTGCCAGCAGCTCCCCGCTCGCGGGGGGGATCAATGAGCAGTTCTTC. Its protein is CASSSPLAGGINEQFF. The full variable domain, with the rest looked up from reference TRBV11-3 and TRBJ2-1, is EAGVVQSPRYKIIEKKQPVAFWCNPISGHNTLYWYLQNLGQGPELLIRYENEEAVDDSQLPKDRFSAERLKGVDSTLKIQPAELGDSAVYLCASSSPLAGGINEQFFGPGTRLTVL.

The rearrangement links TRBV5-1 to TRBJ1-1, with D possibly matching TRBD1 (6 bases). V lost 5 bases to trimming and J lost 7 bases, with 15 bases between them. This CDR3 contains 13 residues. CDR1 SGHRS and CDR2 YFSETQ come from the germline V gene. CDR3: CASRLDRPDEAFF. CDR3 nucleotide sequence: TGCGCCAGCAGGCTCGACAGGCCCGATGAAGCTTTCTTT.

This clone is labeled large (0.1 to 1%). The chain joins TRBV6-1 to TRBJ2-1; 9 nucleotides agree with TRBD1. The V and J ends lost 1 base and 2 bases, in that order; junction bases with no gene match: 9. This CDR3 has 18 amino acids. Germline loops: CDR1 MNHNS, CDR2 SASEGT. CDR3 nucleotides: TGTGCCAGCAGTGAAGTACCCTACAGGGGGCTGACCTACAATGAGCAGTTCTTC. It specifies CASSEVPYRGLTYNEQFF.

V and J are TRBV13 and TRBJ2-3; 9 bases are a match to TRBD2. Trimming at V came to 5 bases and at J to 6 bases, leaving 6 bases not matched to a gene. CDR1 PRHDT and CDR2 FYEKMQ come from the germline V gene (reference sequence). The CDR3 sequence is 14 residues long. The CDR3 nucleotides read TGTGCCAGCAGCCATAGCGGGGGAGGGGATACGCAGTATTTT. This codes for CASSHSGGGDTQYF.

This clone showed up just a few times. The rearrangement uses TRBV7-2 and TRBJ2-5, with a tentative D call TRBD2 (7 bases). V was pared by 5 bases and J by 5 bases, with 18 bases between. This CDR3 contains 15 residues. The germline V gene has CDR1 SGHTA and CDR2 FQGNSA. CDR3 in amino acids: CASSAPGGLLETQYF. The CDR3, as DNA: TGTGCCAGCAGCGCTCCGGGGGGCCTTCTTGAGACCCAGTACTTC.

The chain couples TRBV9 to TRBJ1-1; a possible D gene is TRBD1 (6 bases). This CDR3 comprises 15 residues. V shed 4 bases and J shed 4 bases, with 17 bases lying between them. The germline V gene has CDR1 SGDLS and CDR2 YYNGEE. The DNA of the CDR3 is TGTGCCAGCAGCCCCCGAGGCGGGGGCTCCACTGAAGCTTTCTTT. The encoded protein is CASSPRGGGSTEAFF.

This clone was observed a few times. The chain carries TRBV19 and TRBJ1-5, with 8 bases fitting TRBD1. V gave up 1 base and J gave up 3 bases; unmatched junction bases: 2. The CDR3 totals 15 residues. Germline V gene data show CDR1 as LNHDA and CDR2 as SQIVND (reference sequence). The CDR3 here is CASSIGTGNNQPQHF. CDR3 sequence (DNA): TGTGCCAGTAGTATAGGGACAGGGAACAATCAGCCCCAGCATTTT. The variable domain in full, completed from reference TRBV19 and TRBJ1-5, reads DGGITQSPKYLFRKEGQNVTLSCEQNLNHDAMYWYRQDPGQGLRLIYYSQIVNDFQKGDIAEGYSVSREKKESFPLTVTSAQKNPTAFYLCASSIGTGNNQPQHFGDGTRLSIL.

This clone appeared once. The rearrangement links TRBV2 to TRBJ1-6; no firm D call. Trimming took off 7 bases at V and 0 bases at J, with 10 bases between the two ends. The CDR3 length is 15 residues. CDR1 is SNHLY and CDR2 is FYNNEI in the germline V gene. CDR3 DNA: TGTGCCAGCATGATAGAGGACTCCTATAATTCACCCCTCCACTTT. Residues: CASMIEDSYNSPLHF.

The chain joins TRBV11-2 to TRBJ2-7, with 10 nucleotides matching TRBD1. With V trimmed by 3 bases and J by 4 bases, 3 bases remained unmatched. This CDR3 is 14 amino acids long. Germline V lookup: CDR1 SGHAT, CDR2 FQNNGV. The chain's CDR3 is CASSFGQGVYEQYF. The CDR3 nucleotides are TGTGCCAGCAGCTTCGGACAGGGGGTGTACGAGCAGTACTTC.

The chain is built from TRBV11-2 and TRBJ1-1; possibly TRBD1 for D (6 bases). Trimming removed 6 bases at V and 4 bases at J, with 15 bases between. Germline CDR1 SGHAT, CDR2 FQNNGV. The CDR3 covers 14 residues. CDR3 coding DNA: TGTGCCAGCAGAAAAACTACAGGGACCACTGAAGCTTTCTTT. Translated: CASRKTTGTTEAFF.